Each of the 3 T cell receptor beta chains below was sequenced from the same sample in a study of blood T cell repertoires in COVID-19. Method: immunoSEQ multiplex PCR; TCRdb's copy keeps in-frame clones and lacks some. The sample shows approximately 350,000 clones, 88% of them seen only once. What was sequenced was peripheral blood. The receptors derive from a woman aged 70-85 years with COVID-19, enrolled during active disease.

The rearrangement joins TRBV4-2 to TRBJ2-1, with TRBD2 matching over 9 bases. Germline V gene sequence: CDR1 LGHNA, CDR2 YNFKEQ. The CDR3 runs to 15 residues. The trim removed 3 bases at V and 8 bases at J, leaving 8 bases unmatched. CDR3: CASSHRGGGADEQFF. DNA for the CDR3: TGTGCCAGCAGCCACCGGGGCGGGGGGGCGGATGAGCAGTTCTTC.

This clone has just a few counts. This sequence joins TRBV9 and TRBJ1-1; D is ambiguous. Germline V gene data show CDR1 as SGDLS and CDR2 as YYNGEE. Deletions cut 0 bases from V and 8 bases from J, with 11 bases between. The CDR3 loop spans 13 amino acids. The CDR3 region has the DNA TGTGCCAGCAGCGTAGGGGAGGGATCCGAAGCTTTCTTT. Protein: CASSVGEGSEAFF.

V and J are TRBV27 and TRBJ1-4; 9 nucleotides align to TRBD1. Germline V gene data show CDR1 as MNHEY and CDR2 as SMNVEV (reference sequence). The CDR3 sequence is 17 residues long. Unmatched junction bases numbered 15, after V lost 5 bases and J lost 8 bases. The CDR3 here is CASSPWGQGPNEEKLFF. The DNA of the CDR3 is TGTGCCAGCAGTCCATGGGGACAGGGCCCTAATGAGGAAAAACTGTTTTTT. Variable domain in full (rest from reference TRBV27 and TRBJ1-4): EAQVTQNPRYLITVTGKKLTVTCSQNMNHEYMSWYRQDPGLGLRQIYYSMNVEVTDKGDVPEGYKVSRKEKRNFPLILESPSPNQTSLYFCASSPWGQGPNEEKLFFGSGTQLSVL.